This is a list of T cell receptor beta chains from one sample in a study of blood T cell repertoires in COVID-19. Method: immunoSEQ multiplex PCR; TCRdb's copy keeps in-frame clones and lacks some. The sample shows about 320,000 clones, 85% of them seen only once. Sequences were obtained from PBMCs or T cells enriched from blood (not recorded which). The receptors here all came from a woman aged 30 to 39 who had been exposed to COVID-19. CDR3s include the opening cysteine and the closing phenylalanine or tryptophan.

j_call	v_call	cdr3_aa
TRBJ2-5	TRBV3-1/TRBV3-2	CASSRLGTRGETQYF
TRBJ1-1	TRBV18	CASSGDISSSTEAFF
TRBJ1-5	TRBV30	CAWSVVQGGQPQHF
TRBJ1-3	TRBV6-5	CASRDGGIGGNTIYF
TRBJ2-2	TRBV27	CASSPANTGELFF
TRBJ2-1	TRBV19	CTSSFRLAGSSYNEQFF
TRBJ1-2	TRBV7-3	CASSFTAGYGYTF
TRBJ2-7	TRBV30	CAWDRSYEQYF
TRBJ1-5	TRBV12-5	CASGLQTTRYSNQPQHF
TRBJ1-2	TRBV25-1	CASSKNRKIGGYTF
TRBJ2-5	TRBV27	CASSFMTSGRHPPTQYF
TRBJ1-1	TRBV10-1	CASSDRVHTEAFF
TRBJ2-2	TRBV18	CASSPREQSTGELFF
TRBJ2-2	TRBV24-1	CATGQENTGELFF
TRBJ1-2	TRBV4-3	CASSQPDYGYTF
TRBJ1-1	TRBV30	CAWGRGNTEAFF
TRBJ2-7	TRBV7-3	CASSPPGASEQYF
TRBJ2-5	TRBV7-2	CASSLMGTQETQYF
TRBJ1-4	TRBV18	CASTNGFGNEKLFF
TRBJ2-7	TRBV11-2	CASSPGQGRVYEQYF
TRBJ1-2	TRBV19	CASRRTETNYGYTF
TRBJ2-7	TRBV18	CASSDIGTGEEQYF
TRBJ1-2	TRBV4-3	CASSQERRRGGYTF
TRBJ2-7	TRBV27	CASSFAGGSYEQYF
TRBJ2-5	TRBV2	CASKYGQGESETQYF
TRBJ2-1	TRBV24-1	CATTGQGYEQFF
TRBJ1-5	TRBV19	CASTVGGNQPQHF
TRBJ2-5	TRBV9	CASSVGLAGGEETQYF
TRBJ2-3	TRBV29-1	CSVIQGISTDTQYF